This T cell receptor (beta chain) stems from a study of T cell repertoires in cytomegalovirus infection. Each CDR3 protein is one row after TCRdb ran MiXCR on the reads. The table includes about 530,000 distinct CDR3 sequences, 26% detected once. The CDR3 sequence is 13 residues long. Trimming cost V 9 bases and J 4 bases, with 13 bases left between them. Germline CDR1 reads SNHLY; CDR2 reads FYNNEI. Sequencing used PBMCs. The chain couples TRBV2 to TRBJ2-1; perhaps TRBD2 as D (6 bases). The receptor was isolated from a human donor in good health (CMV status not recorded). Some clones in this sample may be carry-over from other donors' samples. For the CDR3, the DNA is TGTGCCAGGGCCATGACTAGTTACAATGAGCAGTTCTTC. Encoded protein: CARAMTSYNEQFF.